Below, 5 T cell receptor beta chains from the same sample are listed, as sequenced in a study of early T cells in non-severe SARS-CoV-2 infection. TCRdb reanalysed the 5' RACE reads using MiXCR and keeps one entry per CDR3 protein. Among about 76,000 distinct CDR3 sequences, 15% to 19% were seen once, and the ten largest hold roughly 12%. The sequencing sample was made of whole blood. These receptors were collected from an adult who was a healthcare worker with PCR-confirmed SARS-CoV-2 infection or an uninfected control (not recorded which).

V and J are TRBV5-4 and TRBJ2-7; tentatively, D is TRBD1 (5 bases). Trimming stripped 0 bases from V and 0 bases from J, with 10 bases between. The CDR3 sequence is 15 residues long. CDR1 is SGHNT, CDR2 YYREEE, per germline (reference sequence). CDR3 in amino acids: CASSLGAGRSYEQYF. CDR3 coding DNA: TGTGCCAGCAGCTTGGGAGCAGGGCGCTCCTACGAGCAGTACTTC.

This clonotype was counted at least ten times. The chain couples TRBV3-1 to TRBJ1-1; D remains unclear. The ends were cut back, 3 bases at V and 7 bases at J, with 12 bases in the middle. Germline V lookup: CDR1 LGHDT, CDR2 YNNKEL (reference sequence). The CDR3 is made up of 13 amino acids. DNA of the CDR3: TGTGCCAGCAGCCAGATCTCCGGGCTTGAAGCTTTCTTT. Amino acids: CASSQISGLEAFF.

J is TRBJ2-7 and V is TRBV20-1, with 8 bases matching TRBD1. The germline V gene has CDR1 DFQATT and CDR2 SNEGSKA (reference sequence). The J segment lost 2 bases and the V segment lost 5 bases, leaving 8 bases of the junction unmatched. CDR3 length: 14 amino acids. The CDR3 loop is CSAPTGQVPYEQYF. CDR3 coding DNA: TGCAGTGCTCCCACGGGACAGGTCCCCTACGAGCAGTACTTC.

This clonotype came up a few times. This sequence joins TRBV4-3 and TRBJ2-1, with 7 bases fitting TRBD1. Per germline, CDR1 LGHNA and CDR2 YSLEER. The CDR3 contains 15 residues. With 1 base clipped from V and 6 bases from J, the junction kept 6 bases outside the gene matches. The CDR3 is CASSQGTGEINEQFF. The CDR3, as DNA: TGCGCCAGCAGCCAAGGCACAGGGGAAATCAATGAGCAGTTCTTC.

Note on this clonotype: A much larger clone differs from this one at a single base, so this may be a read error. The V call is TRBV9, the J call TRBJ2-7; TRBD2 is a possible D gene (6 bases). CDR3 length: 13 residues. Germline CDR1 SGDLS, CDR2 YYNGEE. The CDR3 protein is CTSSAGLPYEQYF. CDR3 DNA: TGTACCAGCAGCGCGGGACTTCCCTACGAGCAGTACTTC.